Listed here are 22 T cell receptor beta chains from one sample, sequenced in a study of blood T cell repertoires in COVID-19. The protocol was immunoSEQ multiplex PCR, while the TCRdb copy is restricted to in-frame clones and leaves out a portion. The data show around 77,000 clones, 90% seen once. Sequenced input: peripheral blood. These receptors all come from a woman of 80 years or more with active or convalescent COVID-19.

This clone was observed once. CDR3 in amino acids: CASRSSGGPGDTQYF. CDR3 DNA: TGTGCCAGCAGGAGTAGCGGGGGGCCTGGAGATACGCAGTATTTT. The J gene is TRBJ2-3, the V gene TRBV6-5; 10 bases are a match to TRBD2. From germline, CDR1 is MNHEY and CDR2 SVGAGI. V trimming: 6 bases; J trimming: 5 bases; junction bases outside the gene matches: 8. The CDR3 covers 15 residues.

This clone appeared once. The CDR3 sequence is CASSLTPGYSGNTIYF. CDR3 DNA sequence: TGCGCCAGCAGCCTAACCCCGGGGTACTCTGGAAACACCATATATTTT. This rearrangement joins TRBV5-1 to TRBJ1-3; no firm D call. CDR3 length: 16 residues. Germline-derived CDR1 and CDR2 are SGHRS and YFSETQ. V gave up 4 bases and J gave up 0 bases, with 14 bases separating them.

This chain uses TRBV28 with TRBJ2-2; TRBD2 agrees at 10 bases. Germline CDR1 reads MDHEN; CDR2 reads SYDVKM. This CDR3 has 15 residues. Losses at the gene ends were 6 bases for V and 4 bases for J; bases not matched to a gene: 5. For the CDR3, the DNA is TGTGCCAGCAGCTCCAGCGGGGGGGGCACCGGGGAGCTGTTTTTT. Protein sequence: CASSSSGGGTGELFF.

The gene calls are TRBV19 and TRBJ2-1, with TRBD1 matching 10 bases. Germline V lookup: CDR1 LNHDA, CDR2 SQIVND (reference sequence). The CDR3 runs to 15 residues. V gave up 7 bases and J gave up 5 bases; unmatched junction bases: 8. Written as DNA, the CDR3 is TGTGCCAGTACCGACAGGGGGCTAGCCAACAATGAGCAGTTCTTC. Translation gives CASTDRGLANNEQFF.

CDR3 DNA sequence: TGTGCCAGCAGTCTCTCAAGGACTAGCGGGGTCACAGATACGCAGTATTTT. Translated: CASSLSRTSGVTDTQYF. The chain carries TRBV28 and TRBJ2-3, with TRBD2 matching over 12 bases. CDR3 length equals 17 residues. V trimming: 5 bases; J trimming: 2 bases; junction bases outside the gene matches: 8. Germline values: CDR1 MDHEN, CDR2 SYDVKM.

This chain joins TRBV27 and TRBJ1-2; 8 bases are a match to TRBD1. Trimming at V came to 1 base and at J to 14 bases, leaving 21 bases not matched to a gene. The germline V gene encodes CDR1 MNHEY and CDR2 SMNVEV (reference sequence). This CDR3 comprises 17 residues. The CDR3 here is CASSLFPPDRALLGGTF. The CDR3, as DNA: TGTGCCAGCAGTTTATTCCCTCCGGACAGGGCTCTATTAGGAGGAACCTTC.

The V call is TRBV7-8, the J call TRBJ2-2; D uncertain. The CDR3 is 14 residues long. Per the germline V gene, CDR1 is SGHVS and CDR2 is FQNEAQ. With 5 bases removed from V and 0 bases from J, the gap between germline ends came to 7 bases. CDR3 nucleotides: TGTGCCAGCAGCCCCGTCGCGAACACCGGGGAGCTGTTTTTT. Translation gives CASSPVANTGELFF.

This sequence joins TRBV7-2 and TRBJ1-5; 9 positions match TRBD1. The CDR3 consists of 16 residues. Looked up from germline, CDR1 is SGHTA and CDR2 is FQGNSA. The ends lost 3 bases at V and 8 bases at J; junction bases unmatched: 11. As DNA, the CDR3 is TGTGCCAGCAGCTTGGACGGAACAGGGGGCGGGGAGCCCCAGCATTTT. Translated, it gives CASSLDGTGGGEPQHF.

The CDR3 nucleotides read TGTGCTAGTGGTTTCGGACAGGGCTGGGAGACCCAGTACTTC. Encoded protein: CASGFGQGWETQYF. This chain links TRBV12-5 with TRBJ2-5; 8 bases fit TRBD1. Germline V gives CDR1 LGHNT, CDR2 FRNRAP. There are 14 residues in the CDR3. Trimming cost V 3 bases and J 5 bases; bases outside gene matches: 5.

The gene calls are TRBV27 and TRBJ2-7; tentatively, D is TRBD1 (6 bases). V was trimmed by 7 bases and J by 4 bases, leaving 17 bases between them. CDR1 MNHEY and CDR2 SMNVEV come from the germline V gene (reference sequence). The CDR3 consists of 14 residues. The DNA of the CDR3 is TGTGCCAGCACCAAAGGTGGCAGGGGATACGAGCAGTACTTC. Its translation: CASTKGGRGYEQYF.

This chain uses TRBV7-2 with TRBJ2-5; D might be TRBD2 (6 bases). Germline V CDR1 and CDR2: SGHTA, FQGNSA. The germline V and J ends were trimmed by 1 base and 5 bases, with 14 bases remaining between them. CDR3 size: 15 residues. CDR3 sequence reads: CASSLGSGGRETQYF. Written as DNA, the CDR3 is TGTGCCAGCAGCTTAGGGTCTGGAGGGAGGGAGACCCAGTACTTC.

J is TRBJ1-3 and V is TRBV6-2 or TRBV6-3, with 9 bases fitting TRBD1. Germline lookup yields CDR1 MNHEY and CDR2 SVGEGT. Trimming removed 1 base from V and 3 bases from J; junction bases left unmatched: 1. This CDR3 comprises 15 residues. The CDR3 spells CASSYWTGDGNTIYF. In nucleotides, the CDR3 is TGTGCCAGCAGTTACTGGACAGGGGATGGAAACACCATATATTTT.

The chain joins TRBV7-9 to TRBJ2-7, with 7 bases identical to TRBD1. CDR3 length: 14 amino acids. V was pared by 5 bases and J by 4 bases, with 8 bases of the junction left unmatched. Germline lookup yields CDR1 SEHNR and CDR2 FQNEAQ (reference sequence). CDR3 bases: TGTGCCAGCAGCCACCGGACAGGCGATTACGAGCAGTACTTC. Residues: CASSHRTGDYEQYF. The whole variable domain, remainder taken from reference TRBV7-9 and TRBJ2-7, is DTGVSQNPRHKITKRGQNVTFRCDPISEHNRLYWYRQTLGQGPEFLTYFQNEAQLEKSRLLSDRFSAERPKGSFSTLEIQRTEQGDSAMYLCASSHRTGDYEQYFGPGTRLTVT.

CDR3 protein: CASSQDSEAFF. The CDR3 DNA follows: TGTGCCAGCAGCCAAGACAGTGAAGCTTTCTTT. The J gene is TRBJ1-1, the V gene TRBV6-5, with D tentatively TRBD1 (5 bases). Looked up from germline, CDR1 is MNHEY and CDR2 is SVGAGI. V was cut by 6 bases and J by 7 bases, with 9 bases left in between. The CDR3 has 11 residues.

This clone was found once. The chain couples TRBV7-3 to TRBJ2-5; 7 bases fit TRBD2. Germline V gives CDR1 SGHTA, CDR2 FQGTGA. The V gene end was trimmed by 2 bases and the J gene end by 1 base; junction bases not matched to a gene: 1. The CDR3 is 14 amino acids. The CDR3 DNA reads TGTGCCAGCAGCTTATGGACTAGCCAAGAGACCCAGTACTTC. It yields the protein CASSLWTSQETQYF.

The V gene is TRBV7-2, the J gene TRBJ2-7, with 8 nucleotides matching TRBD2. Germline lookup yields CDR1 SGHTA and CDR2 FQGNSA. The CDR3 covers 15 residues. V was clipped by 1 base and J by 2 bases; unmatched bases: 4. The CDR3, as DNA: TGTGCCAGCAGCTTAGTTGTCGGGGGGGCCTACGAGCAGTACTTC. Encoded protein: CASSLVVGGAYEQYF.

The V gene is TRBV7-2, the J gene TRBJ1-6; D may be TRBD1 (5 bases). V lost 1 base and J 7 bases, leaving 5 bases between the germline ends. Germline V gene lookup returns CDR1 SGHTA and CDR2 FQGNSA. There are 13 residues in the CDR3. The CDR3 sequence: CASSLDRNSPLHF. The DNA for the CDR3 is TGTGCCAGCAGCTTAGACAGGAATTCACCCCTCCACTTT.

CDR3 DNA sequence: TGTGCCAGCAAGGGAGGGGGTAAGAACACCGGGGAGCTGTTTTTT. Protein sequence: CASKGGGKNTGELFF. The V and J genes are TRBV28 and TRBJ2-2; TRBD2 might be the D (7 bases). V lost 7 bases, J lost 1 base, and 13 bases lay in between. The CDR3 runs 15 residues. The V gene's germline CDR1 is MDHEN and CDR2 SYDVKM.

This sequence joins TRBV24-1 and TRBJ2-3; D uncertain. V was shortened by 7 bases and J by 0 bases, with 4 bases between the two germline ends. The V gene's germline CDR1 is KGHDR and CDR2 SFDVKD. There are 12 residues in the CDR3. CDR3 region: CATSYSTDTQYF. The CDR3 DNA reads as TGTGCCACCAGCTATAGCACAGATACGCAGTATTTT.

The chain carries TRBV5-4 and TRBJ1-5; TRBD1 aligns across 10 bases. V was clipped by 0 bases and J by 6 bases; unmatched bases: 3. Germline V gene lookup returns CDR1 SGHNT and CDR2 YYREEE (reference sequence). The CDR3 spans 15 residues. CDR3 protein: CASSLGQGAGQPQHF. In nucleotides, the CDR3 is TGTGCCAGCAGCTTGGGACAGGGGGCAGGTCAGCCCCAGCATTTT. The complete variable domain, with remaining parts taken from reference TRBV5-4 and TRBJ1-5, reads ETGVTQSPTHLIKTRGQQVTLRCSSQSGHNTVSWYQQALGQGPQFIFQYYREEENGRGNFPPRFSGLQFPNYSSELNVNALELDDSALYLCASSLGQGAGQPQHFGDGTRLSIL.

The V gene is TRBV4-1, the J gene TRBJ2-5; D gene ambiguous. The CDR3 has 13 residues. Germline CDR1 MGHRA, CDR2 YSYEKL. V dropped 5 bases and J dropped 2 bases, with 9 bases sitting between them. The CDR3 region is CASSSPFQETQYF. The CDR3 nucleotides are TGCGCCAGCAGCTCTCCCTTTCAAGAGACCCAGTACTTC.

The CDR3: CASSFLTGGSYNEQFF. In DNA form, the CDR3 reads TGTGCCAGCAGTTTCCTGACAGGGGGCTCCTACAATGAGCAGTTCTTC. The chain employs TRBV27 and TRBJ2-1; 9 nucleotides line up with TRBD1. CDR3 length: 16 residues. Unmatched junction bases numbered 3, after V lost 3 bases and J lost 0 bases. CDR1 and CDR2 (germline): MNHEY, SMNVEV (reference sequence).